The 13 T cell receptor beta chains presented below share a single source sample, sequenced in a study of Graves' ophthalmopathy and Graves' hyperthyroidism. Scientists amplified the TCR beta CDR3 regions from RNA transcripts. First-round RT-PCR employed HTBI primers, with a second-round multiplex PCR after it. TCRdb reanalysed the multiplex PCR reads using MiXCR and keeps one entry per CDR3 protein. The sample yields about 590,000 distinct CDR3 sequences, approximately 37% seen once. The specimen was peripheral blood or thyroid tissue (not recorded which). These receptors came from an adult man with Graves' hyperthyroidism.

This chain connects TRBV20-1 to TRBJ2-5, with TRBD1 matching 7 bases. The germline V gene encodes CDR1 DFQATT and CDR2 SNEGSKA (reference sequence). CDR3 length equals 14 residues. In nucleotides, the CDR3 is TGCAGCTTACGGGGACAGCCGATTCAAGAGACCCAGTACTTC. Protein: CSLRGQPIQETQYF.

This clonotype was picked up many times. The V gene is TRBV27, the J gene TRBJ1-2; a weak D match, TRBD1 (5 bases). Trimming pared 5 bases from V and 8 bases from J, leaving 15 bases between. The CDR3 extends over 13 amino acids. Germline CDR1 is MNHEY and CDR2 is SMNVEV (reference sequence). In DNA form, the CDR3 reads TGTGCCAGCAGTCCATTCAGGGAGGACGGCTACACCTTC. This translates into CASSPFREDGYTF.

This clonotype was detected only a few times. This rearrangement joins TRBV6-5 to TRBJ1-5; 8 positions match TRBD1. The CDR3 length is 15 residues. The ends lost 4 bases at V and 6 bases at J; junction bases unmatched: 8. Looked up from germline, CDR1 is MNHEY and CDR2 is SVGAGI. This CDR3 is CASSWSGTGIQPQHF. CDR3 sequence (DNA): TGTGCCAGCAGTTGGTCCGGGACAGGTATTCAGCCCCAGCATTTT.

The chain uses TRBV10-1 and TRBJ1-1; 8 bases align to TRBD1. V was clipped by 4 bases and J by 5 bases; unmatched bases: 6. The CDR3 totals 14 residues. Germline-derived CDR1 and CDR2 are WNHNN and SYGVQD (reference sequence). Here the CDR3 reads CASSGQGAPTEAFF. In DNA form, the CDR3 reads TGCGCCAGCAGTGGGCAGGGGGCACCGACTGAAGCTTTCTTT.

The table lists this clonotype with many counts. Germline and junction disagree at one end, which may indicate a read error. The chain joins TRBV7-9 to TRBJ2-7; 8 bases are shared with TRBD2. Germline V CDR1 and CDR2: SEHNR, FQNEAQ (reference sequence). The CDR3 consists of 14 residues. Here the CDR3 DNA reads TGCGCCAGCAGCTTGGGAACTAGCGGTGGCGAGCAGTACTTC. Its protein product is CASSLGTSGGEQYF.

This clonotype occurred many times. V usage is TRBV11-2 and J usage is TRBJ2-5; the D gene is possibly TRBD1 (6 bases). The CDR3 runs to 14 residues. CDR1 SGHAT and CDR2 FQNNGV come from the germline V gene. V gave up 3 bases and J gave up 5 bases, with 13 bases separating them. CDR3 amino acids: CASSFTGPVETQYF. The CDR3 coding sequence is TGTGCCAGCAGCTTCACAGGGCCGGTCGAGACCCAGTACTTC.

This chain uses TRBV15 with TRBJ1-5, with D unclear. Looked up from germline, CDR1 is LNHNV and CDR2 is YYDKDF (reference sequence). The V end lost 2 bases, the J end lost 5 bases, and 10 bases lay between the germline ends. The CDR3 totals 14 residues. CDR3 loop: CATSRRESYQPQHF. CDR3 nucleotide sequence: TGTGCCACCAGCAGACGAGAGAGCTATCAGCCCCAGCATTTT.

The V and J genes are TRBV20-1 and TRBJ1-2, with TRBD1 matching over 11 bases. Germline V gene data show CDR1 as DFQATT and CDR2 as SNEGSKA (reference sequence). V was clipped by 3 bases and J by 5 bases; unmatched bases: 5. The CDR3 consists of 14 residues. CDR3 nucleotide sequence: TGCAGTGCTAGGCCCGGACAGGGGGCGTATGGCTACACCTTC. Protein product: CSARPGQGAYGYTF.

In this sample, this clonotype turned up many times. The chain employs TRBV7-9 and TRBJ2-2; no firm D call. The V gene lost 6 bases and the J gene lost 0 bases, with 8 bases spanning the gap. The CDR3 sequence is 14 residues long. Germline V gene lookup returns CDR1 SEHNR and CDR2 FQNEAQ (reference sequence). DNA for the CDR3: TGTGCCAGCAGTTTTGGTACGAACACCGGGGAGCTGTTTTTT. It specifies CASSFGTNTGELFF.

The rearrangement uses TRBV7-9 and TRBJ1-4; D is unresolved. In germline, CDR1 is SEHNR, CDR2 FQNEAQ (reference sequence). The CDR3 has 13 residues. Deletions cut 3 bases from V and 10 bases from J, with 12 bases between. CDR3 coding DNA: TGTGCCAGCAGCTTCCCGACGGGAGGAAAACTGTTTTTT. Translated, it gives CASSFPTGGKLFF.

The rearrangement joins TRBV12-3 or TRBV12-4 to TRBJ2-3; TRBD2 might be the D (5 bases). The CDR3 spans 16 residues. The V and J ends lost 4 bases and 2 bases respectively, with 16 bases between them. In nucleotides, the CDR3 is TGTGCCAGCAGTTGGAGGCTCGGACGAGACACAGATACGCAGTATTTT. Translated: CASSWRLGRDTDTQYF.

The table lists this clonotype with a few counts. The gene calls are TRBV12-3 or TRBV12-4 and TRBJ1-5; 7 bases fit TRBD1. The CDR3 covers 16 residues. V lost 3 bases to trimming and J lost 3 bases; unmatched junction nucleotides: 8. The CDR3 nucleotides are TGTGCCAGCAGTTTTTCCGCGACAGGGCCCAATCAGCCCCAGCATTTT. Its protein is CASSFSATGPNQPQHF.

The V and J genes are TRBV25-1 and TRBJ2-5, with D tentatively TRBD1 (5 bases). The germline V and J ends were trimmed by 3 bases and 5 bases, with 13 bases remaining between them. The V gene's germline CDR1 is MGHDK and CDR2 SYGVNS. This CDR3 spans 14 amino acids. The DNA of the CDR3 is TGTGCCAGCAGTGATTGGGGCGCCCGGGAGACCCAGTACTTC. This translates into CASSDWGARETQYF.